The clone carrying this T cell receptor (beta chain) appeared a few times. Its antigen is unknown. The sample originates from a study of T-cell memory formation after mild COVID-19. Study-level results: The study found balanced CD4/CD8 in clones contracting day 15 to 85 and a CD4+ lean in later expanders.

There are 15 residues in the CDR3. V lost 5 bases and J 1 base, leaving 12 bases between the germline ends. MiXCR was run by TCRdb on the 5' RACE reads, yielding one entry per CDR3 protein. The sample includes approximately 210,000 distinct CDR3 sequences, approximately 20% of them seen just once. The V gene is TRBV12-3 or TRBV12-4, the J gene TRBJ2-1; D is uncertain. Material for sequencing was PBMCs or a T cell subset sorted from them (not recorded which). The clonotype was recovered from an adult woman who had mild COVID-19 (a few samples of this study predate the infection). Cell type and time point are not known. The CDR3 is CASSMDGFSYNEQFF. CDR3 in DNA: TGTGCCAGCAGTATGGACGGGTTTTCCTACAATGAGCAGTTCTTC.